A selection of T cell receptor beta chains follows, all from one sample in a study of cytomegalovirus exposure and HLA in healthy donors. TCRdb's copy holds only in-frame clones and misses some; the assay was immunoSEQ multiplex PCR. Seen here are 150,000 or so clones, roughly 84% observed once, and the top ten hold about 2.4%. Specimen: PBMCs. The receptors shown here come from a woman in her late teens or twenties in good health and CMV-seronegative. The CDR3 runs from the conserved cysteine through the conserved F or W. Fields, in order: CDR3 length, J gene, clone size, V gene, D gene, CDR3 DNA, CDR3 protein. The D gene is left open where the match is weak. Clone sizes are given selectively: once, few, many, or a class where the clone is expanded.

15,TRBJ2-7,-,TRBV5-1,TRBD2,TGCGCCAGCAGCTTGGTAGGGCGGGGGAACTCCGAGCAGTACTTC,CASSLVGRGNSEQYF
15,TRBJ1-5,few,TRBV2,TRBD1,TGTGCCAGCAGCAATGGACAGGGGAGAAATCAGCCCCAGCATTTT,CASSNGQGRNQPQHF
12,TRBJ1-3,few,TRBV25-1,-,TGTGCCAGCAGAGCCATGGGAAACACCATATATTTT,CASRAMGNTIYF
16,TRBJ2-1,-,TRBV7-2,-,TGTGCCAGCAGCTTAGGAGCAAACCCCTACTACAATGAGCAGTTCTTC,CASSLGANPYYNEQFF
13,TRBJ1-1,-,TRBV27,TRBD1,TGTGCCAGCAGTTTTCCAGGGGGCACTGAAGCTTTCTTT,CASSFPGGTEAFF
14,TRBJ2-4,-,TRBV19,-,TGTGCCACCCGTCTGGATTTCGGGGAAAACATTCAGTACTTC,CATRLDFGENIQYF
14,TRBJ1-3,few,TRBV10-3,-,TGTGCCATCAGTGAGGGGGGCCCTGGAAACACCATATATTTT,CAISEGGPGNTIYF
14,TRBJ1-4,-,TRBV27,-,TGTGCCAGCACGGGGAACGGATTAGCGGAAAAACTGTTTTTT,CASTGNGLAEKLFF
12,TRBJ1-3,-,TRBV28,-,TGTGCCAGCTTGGGGGGTGGAAACACCATATATTTT,CASLGGGNTIYF
13,TRBJ1-2,-,TRBV28,-,TGTGCCAGCAGTTGGGGGCTCGACTATGGCTACACCTTC,CASSWGLDYGYTF
15,TRBJ1-2,-,TRBV5-5,TRBD1,TGTGCCAGCAGCCTCCCACCCGGGACAGGGGGCGGCTACACCTTC,CASSLPPGTGGGYTF
16,TRBJ2-7,few,TRBV6-6,-,TGTGCCAGCACCCAAACGGGCTCAGGGCGATCCTACGAGCAGTACTTC,CASTQTGSGRSYEQYF